This T cell receptor (beta chain) originates from a study of spatial heterogeneity in lung cancer. This CDR3 is 15 amino acids long. Per germline, CDR1 SGHVS and CDR2 FQNEAQ. Trimming removed 1 base from V and 2 bases from J, with 12 bases in between. As to time point: sample taken at primary tumor resection. The authors sequenced whole RNA from tumor, nontumor lung or frozen PBMC without sorting. One entry per CDR3 protein, called by TCRdb with MiXCR from the 5' RACE reads. The sample shows some 85,000 distinct CDR3 sequences, 15% to 25% of them seen only once. This rearrangement joins TRBV7-8 to TRBJ2-7, with D possibly TRBD1 on 6 matching bases. This TCR was recovered from a male donor with early-stage non-small cell lung cancer. This specimen consisted of PBMCs, obtained at surgery. CDR3 in amino acids: CASSLDRDGPYEQYF. CDR3 nucleotides: TGTGCCAGCAGCTTAGACAGGGACGGGCCCTACGAGCAGTACTTC.